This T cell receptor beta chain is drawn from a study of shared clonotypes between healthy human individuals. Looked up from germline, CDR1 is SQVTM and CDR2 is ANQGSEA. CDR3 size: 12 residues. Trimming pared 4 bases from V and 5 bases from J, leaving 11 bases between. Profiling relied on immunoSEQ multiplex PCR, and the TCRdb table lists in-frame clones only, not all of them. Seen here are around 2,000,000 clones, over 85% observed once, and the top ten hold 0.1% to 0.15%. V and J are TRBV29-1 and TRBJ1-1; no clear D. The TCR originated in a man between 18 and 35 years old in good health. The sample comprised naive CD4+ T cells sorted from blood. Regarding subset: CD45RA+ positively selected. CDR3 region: CSVVGGRTEAFF. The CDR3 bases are TGCAGCGTTGTGGGAGGTAGGACTGAAGCTTTCTTT.